These T cell receptor beta chains were read from a single sample in a study of memory CD4+ T cells and cytomegalovirus serostatus. Some clones are missing from TCRdb's copy, which holds only in-frame ones; the method was immunoSEQ multiplex PCR. The data show just under 65,000 clones, around 77% seen once. The sample was memory CD4+ T cells from blood. The receptors were sampled from an adult in good health and CMV-seronegative. Both conserved end residues are part of each CDR3. D genes are given only for firm matches. Rows give clone size only sometimes, using once, few, many, or a class for an expanded clone.

clone_size d_call j_call v_call cdr3_aa cdr3_nt
NA NA TRBJ2-1 TRBV9 CASSVAAENYNEQFF TGTGCCAGCAGCGTAGCGGCGGAAAACTACAATGAGCAGTTCTTC
NA NA TRBJ2-7 TRBV7-2 CASSLSDIALKYF TGTGCCAGCAGCTTATCAGACATTGCGTTGAAGTACTTC
NA NA TRBJ1-4 TRBV6-5 CASSYSGGFDEKLFF TGTGCCAGCAGTTACTCGGGGGGCTTCGATGAAAAACTGTTTTTT
NA TRBD2 TRBJ2-7 TRBV5-1 CASSLMAGREGLNEQYF TGCGCCAGCAGCTTGATGGCTGGGCGGGAGGGCCTCAACGAGCAGTACTTC
NA TRBD1 TRBJ1-2 TRBV7-9 CASSTGQEGYGYTF TGTGCCAGCAGCACGGGACAGGAGGGCTATGGCTACACCTTC
NA NA TRBJ1-3 TRBV6-6 CASSQGGGSGNTIYF TGTGCCAGCAGTCAAGGGGGGGGCTCTGGAAACACCATATATTTT
NA TRBD1 TRBJ2-7 TRBV27 CASLGTAGGEQYF TGTGCCAGCCTAGGAACAGCAGGGGGCGAGCAGTACTTC
NA TRBD1 TRBJ2-3 TRBV5-1 CASTGGAWTDTQYF TGCGCCAGCACAGGGGGCGCATGGACAGATACGCAGTATTTT
NA NA TRBJ1-5 TRBV2 CASSVRQPEGQPQHF TGTGCCAGCAGTGTACGCCAACCGGAGGGTCAGCCCCAGCATTTT
few NA TRBJ1-2 TRBV5-6 CASSLASYYGYTF TGTGCCAGCAGCTTGGCTTCCTACTATGGCTACACCTTC
NA NA TRBJ1-1 TRBV18 CASSPPARFTTTAFF TGTGCCAGCTCACCACCGGCCCGATTCACAACCACCGCTTTCTTT
NA NA TRBJ2-2 TRBV7-9 CASSVRQGGTGELFF TGTGCCAGCAGCGTAAGACAGGGAGGGACCGGGGAGCTGTTTTTT
NA TRBD1 TRBJ1-2 TRBV6-6 CASSTGTGYGYTF TGTGCCAGCAGCACCGGGACAGGATATGGCTACACCTTC
NA TRBD1 TRBJ2-7 TRBV18 CASSPSGQWGEQYF TGTGCCAGCTCACCATCGGGACAGTGGGGGGAGCAGTACTTC
once TRBD2 TRBJ2-5 TRBV15 CATSGLRGGGETQYF TGTGCCACCAGCGGCCTGCGGGGGGGCGGGGAGACCCAGTACTTC
NA NA TRBJ2-5 TRBV7-2 CASSPYGETQYF TGTGCCAGCAGCCCCTACGGCGAGACCCAGTACTTC
NA NA TRBJ2-7 TRBV6-6 CASSSGIYEQYF TGTGCCAGCAGTTCCGGTATCTACGAGCAGTACTTC
NA TRBD2 TRBJ2-1 TRBV30 CAWSGLAVNNEQFF TGTGCCTGGAGTGGACTAGCGGTGAACAATGAGCAGTTCTTC
NA NA TRBJ2-7 TRBV27 CASSLTGTYEQYF TGTGCCAGCAGTTTAACGGGCACCTACGAGCAGTACTTC
NA TRBD1 TRBJ1-2 TRBV5-5 CASSFDPQGRYGYTF TGTGCCAGCAGCTTTGACCCACAGGGGAGGTATGGCTACACCTTC
few TRBD1 TRBJ1-5 TRBV7-8 CASSLDQGASNQPQHF TGTGCCAGCAGTTTGGACCAGGGGGCAAGCAATCAGCCCCAGCATTTT
NA NA TRBJ2-2 TRBV2 CASSAEVAGELFF TGTGCCAGCAGTGCGGAGGTCGCCGGGGAGCTGTTTTTT
NA NA TRBJ2-1 TRBV7-7 CASSLAPGGEQFF TGTGCTAGCAGCTTAGCCCCTGGGGGTGAGCAGTTCTTC
NA NA TRBJ1-2 TRBV5-6 CASSLNMYGYTF TGTGCCAGCAGCCTTAATATGTATGGCTACACCTTC
NA NA TRBJ2-7 TRBV10-3 CAIKASGPYEQYF TGTGCCATCAAGGCAAGCGGGCCCTACGAGCAGTACTTC
NA NA TRBJ1-5 TRBV10-2 CASGEGYSNQPQHF TGCGCCAGCGGGGAGGGGTATAGCAATCAGCCCCAGCATTTT
NA NA TRBJ1-3 TRBV5-6 CASSSTRLPGNTIYF TGTGCCAGCAGCAGTACACGGCTCCCTGGAAACACCATATATTTT
NA NA TRBJ2-1 TRBV18 CASSPGQQIYNEQFF TGTGCCAGCTCACCTGGGCAGCAAATTTACAATGAGCAGTTCTTC
NA TRBD1 TRBJ2-3 TRBV29-1 CGSSGTGGTDTQYF TGCGGCTCCTCCGGGACAGGGGGCACAGATACGCAGTATTTT
NA NA TRBJ1-1 TRBV7-2 CASSPERNTEAFF TGTGCCAGCAGCCCCGAAAGGAACACTGAAGCTTTCTTT
NA TRBD1 TRBJ2-7 TRBV19 CASGRQGSYEQYF TGTGCCAGTGGTAGACAGGGCTCCTACGAGCAGTACTTC
NA TRBD1 TRBJ2-7 TRBV5-1 CASSKGQGNTYEQYF TGCGCCAGCAGCAAGGGACAGGGGAATACCTACGAGCAGTACTTC
NA NA TRBJ2-7 TRBV18 CASSPVFASASYEQYF TGTGCCAGCTCACCAGTTTTTGCGTCAGCCTCCTACGAGCAGTACTTC
many TRBD2 TRBJ2-1 TRBV7-9 CASSGSGRAYNEQFF TGTGCCAGCAGCGGTAGCGGGAGGGCGTACAATGAGCAGTTCTTC
few NA TRBJ1-1 TRBV29-1 CSVEASMDTEAFF TGCAGCGTTGAGGCCTCGATGGACACTGAAGCTTTCTTT
NA TRBD2 TRBJ2-1 TRBV10-2 CASSLHGAGGYNEQFF TGCGCCAGCAGCCTCCACGGGGCGGGAGGGTACAATGAGCAGTTCTTC
once NA TRBJ1-5 TRBV28 CASSTGLSQPQHF TGTGCCAGCTCTACAGGGTTGAGTCAGCCCCAGCATTTT
NA NA TRBJ1-5 TRBV2 CASSREGAQPQHF TGTGCCAGCAGCAGGGAAGGGGCTCAGCCCCAGCATTTT
few NA TRBJ1-5 TRBV30 CAWASGSGRQPQHF TGTGCCTGGGCCTCCGGGTCAGGGAGGCAGCCCCAGCATTTT
NA TRBD1 TRBJ2-2 TRBV27 CASTQRTGTGIGELFF TGTGCCAGCACGCAACGTACCGGGACAGGGATAGGGGAGCTGTTTTTT
NA NA TRBJ1-5 TRBV19 CASSIEVSYSNQPQHF TGTGCCAGTAGTATAGAAGTCAGTTATAGCAATCAGCCCCAGCATTTT